One sample yielded the 26 T cell receptor beta chains listed below, sequenced in a study of T cells expressing NK-cell markers. After re-calling the 5' RACE reads, TCRdb lists one entry per CDR3 protein, DNA absent. The table lists tens of thousands of distinct CDR3 sequences. Sequencing used blood T cells: a sorted CD56 or NKG2C T cell subset, CD4+ or CD8+ T cells, or bulk PBMC T cells (not recorded which). The receptors derive from a woman aged 18 to 75 in good health.

The CDR3: CASSTWTSGNTIYF. V gene TRBV9 combines with J gene TRBJ1-3. The germline CDR1 and CDR2 sequences are SGDLS and YYNGEE. The CDR3 runs to 14 residues.

This sequence joins TRBV7-9 and TRBJ2-1; the TRBD2 assignment by TCRdb is unverifiable without DNA. Germline V gives CDR1 SEHNR, CDR2 FQNEAQ (reference sequence). CDR3 size: 15 residues. CDR3: CASSLSTSGGGEQFF.

The V and J genes are TRBV27 and TRBJ2-5; there is no DNA to check the TCRdb D call of TRBD1. The CDR3 runs 13 residues. CDR1 is MNHEY, CDR2 SMNVEV, per germline (reference sequence). CDR3 residues: CASGVAWRETQYF.

The chain has TRBV30 and TRBJ2-7; as DNA is missing, the TRBD1 call by TCRdb cannot be tested. Germline V gives CDR1 GTSNPN, CDR2 SVGIG (reference sequence). The length of the CDR3 is 14 residues. The CDR3 is CAWSADRETYEQYF.

V usage is TRBV7-8 and J usage is TRBJ1-4; TCRdb picks TRBD1, but there is no DNA to check that call. CDR1 is SGHVS, CDR2 FQNEAQ, per germline. This CDR3 is built from 14 residues. The CDR3 region is CASSPGQFNEKLFF.

The genes are TRBV27 and TRBJ1-1. This CDR3 is 12 amino acids long. Looked up from germline, CDR1 is MNHEY and CDR2 is SMNVEV (reference sequence). The CDR3 protein is CASSHGNTEAFF.

This rearrangement joins TRBV7-9 to TRBJ1-2; checking the TCRdb D call of TRBD1 is not possible without DNA. Germline CDR1 and CDR2: SEHNR and FQNEAQ (reference sequence). The CDR3 consists of 13 residues. Here the CDR3 reads CASDTRGGWGYTF.

The chain joins TRBV6-5 to TRBJ2-1; the D gene TCRdb calls, TRBD2, cannot be checked with no DNA. This CDR3 spans 11 amino acids. CDR1 is MNHEY, CDR2 SVGAGI, per germline. The CDR3 sequence is CASSHSGKQFF.

The V call is TRBV20-1, the J call TRBJ2-2; TCRdb indicates TRBD2, and absent DNA this call remains unverified. The CDR3 has 13 residues. Looked up from germline, CDR1 is DFQATT and CDR2 is SNEGSKA (reference sequence). CDR3 region: CSADYGDTGELFF.

The gene calls are TRBV9 and TRBJ1-1; TCRdb indicates TRBD1, and absent DNA this call remains unverified. In germline, CDR1 is SGDLS, CDR2 YYNGEE. The CDR3 has 13 residues. The CDR3 sequence: CASSVAGQGKAFF.

This chain uses TRBV12-3 or TRBV12-4 with TRBJ2-7; absent DNA, TCRdb's TRBD1 call cannot be checked. The CDR3 is 13 residues long. The chain's CDR3 is CASSPQGRYEQYF.

The rearrangement uses TRBV3-1 and TRBJ1-1; the D gene TCRdb calls, TRBD1, cannot be checked with no DNA. The CDR3 contains 14 residues. Germline assignment: CDR1 LGHDT and CDR2 YNNKEL (reference sequence). This CDR3 reads CASSRTGLNTEAFF.

The chain carries TRBV6-1 and TRBJ2-7; TCRdb names TRBD2, which stays unverified in the absence of DNA. CDR1 and CDR2 (germline): MNHNS, SASEGT. CDR3 size: 14 residues. CDR3 amino acids: CASSQRLVPYEQYF.

The chain couples TRBV2 to TRBJ2-7; TCRdb's D call of TRBD1 is untestable without DNA. Germline CDR1 SNHLY, CDR2 FYNNEI. CDR3 length equals 15 residues. The CDR3 sequence is CASAVSGTGIYEQYF.

J is TRBJ2-1 and V is TRBV6-1; the TCRdb D gene call, TRBD1, has no DNA to confirm it. The CDR3 runs to 15 residues. Germline values: CDR1 MNHNS, CDR2 SASEGT. The CDR3 loop reads CASSDDSEGNNEQFF.

The chain carries TRBV20-1 and TRBJ2-3; TCRdb gives TRBD2 as the D gene, but with no DNA this cannot be confirmed. The CDR3 totals 12 residues. The germline gives CDR1 DFQATT, CDR2 SNEGSKA (reference sequence). CDR3 in amino acids: CSAGGLADTQYF.

The chain couples TRBV5-1 to TRBJ2-1; TCRdb designates TRBD2, a call that cannot be tested without DNA. The CDR3 is made up of 18 amino acids. In germline, CDR1 is SGHRS, CDR2 YFSETQ. CDR3 in amino acids: CASSLGLAGGSTYNEQFF.

The rearrangement joins TRBV9 to TRBJ2-5; TCRdb reports TRBD1, a call that lacks DNA to check it against. Germline V CDR1 and CDR2: SGDLS, YYNGEE. CDR3 length: 15 residues. This chain's CDR3 is CASSAQGRGQETQYF.

V and J are TRBV28 and TRBJ1-3. This CDR3 spans 17 amino acids. Germline-derived CDR1 and CDR2 are MDHEN and SYDVKM. The CDR3 region is CASSFDGTYGAGNTIYF.

The chain links TRBV5-6 to TRBJ2-5; TCRdb indicates TRBD1, and absent DNA this call remains unverified. Germline loops: CDR1 SGHDT, CDR2 YYEEEE. The CDR3 consists of 14 residues. The chain's CDR3 is CASSFGAVQETQYF. The whole variable domain, filled in from reference TRBV5-6 and TRBJ2-5, reads DAGVTQSPTHLIKTRGQQVTLRCSPKSGHDTVSWYQQALGQGPQFIFQYYEEEERQRGNFPDRFSGHQFPNYSSELNVNALLLGDSALYLCASSFGAVQETQYFGPGTRLLVL.

The rearrangement uses TRBV5-1 and TRBJ2-1; TCRdb lists TRBD2, though no DNA is available to test this call. Germline V gene lookup returns CDR1 SGHRS and CDR2 YFSETQ. The CDR3 has 11 amino acids. Here the CDR3 reads CASSPEGEQFF.

CDR3 amino acids: CASSPPGLAATDTQYF. The chain carries TRBV9 and TRBJ2-3; the D call from TCRdb, TRBD2, cannot be confirmed without DNA. Germline V gives CDR1 SGDLS, CDR2 YYNGEE. This CDR3 region has 16 residues.

This chain uses TRBV6-1 with TRBJ2-2; TCRdb lists TRBD1, though no DNA is available to test this call. The germline V gene has CDR1 MNHNS and CDR2 SASEGT. The CDR3 runs 15 residues. CDR3 residues: CASSVGTGKTGELFF.

The chain links TRBV9 to TRBJ2-1; absent DNA, TCRdb's TRBD2 call cannot be checked. The CDR3 is 13 residues long. In germline, CDR1 is SGDLS, CDR2 YYNGEE. CDR3 in amino acids: CASNSGSSYEQFF.

This chain links TRBV9 with TRBJ2-7; without DNA, the TCRdb call of TRBD2 cannot be checked. The CDR3 is made up of 14 amino acids. Germline values: CDR1 SGDLS, CDR2 YYNGEE. The CDR3 reads CASSGPGLAYEQYF. The full variable domain, rest sourced from reference TRBV9 and TRBJ2-7, is DSGVTQTPKHLITATGQRVTLRCSPRSGDLSVYWYQQSLDQGLQFLIQYYNGEERAKGNILERFSAQQFPDLHSELNLSSLELGDSALYFCASSGPGLAYEQYFGPGTRLTVT.

V gene TRBV27 combines with J gene TRBJ2-7. Germline assignment: CDR1 MNHEY and CDR2 SMNVEV (reference sequence). CDR3 size: 13 residues. CDR3: CASSFVGSYEQYF.